What follows are 28 T cell receptor beta chains derived from one specimen sequenced in a study of blood T cell repertoires in COVID-19. Data came from immunoSEQ multiplex PCR; TCRdb stores just in-frame clones and leaves some out. The data contain around 130,000 clones, roughly 88% of them seen just once; the ten biggest clones take up 2% to 2.5%. Sequenced material: peripheral blood. These receptors came from a man aged 65 to 85 with active COVID-19.

The CDR3 region has the DNA TGTGCCACCAGCAGCGCTAGGGGTTACGAGCAGTACTTC. This translates into CATSSARGYEQYF. V is TRBV15 and J is TRBJ2-7; TRBD1 is a possible D gene (5 bases). This CDR3 comprises 13 residues. Germline V CDR1 and CDR2: LNHNV, YYDKDF (reference sequence). Trimming removed 3 bases at V and 4 bases at J, with 10 bases between. Full variable domain (remainder filled in from reference TRBV15 and TRBJ2-7): DAMVIQNPRYQVTQFGKPVTLSCSQTLNHNVMYWYQQKSSQAPKLLFHYYDKDFNNEADTPDNFQSRRPNTSFCFLDIRSPGLGDTAMYLCATSSARGYEQYFGPGTRLTVT.

This sequence joins TRBV27 and TRBJ2-7, with D uncertain. The V and J ends lost 4 bases and 7 bases respectively, with 17 bases between them. Per germline, CDR1 MNHEY and CDR2 SMNVEV (reference sequence). The CDR3 is 14 residues long. For the CDR3, the DNA is TGTGCCAGCAGTTCGCGACACCCTTTGGGTGAGCAGTACTTC. It specifies CASSSRHPLGEQYF.

This chain connects TRBV29-1 to TRBJ2-5; D possibly corresponds to TRBD2 (6 bases). CDR1 is SQVTM and CDR2 is ANQGSEA in the germline V gene. CDR3 length: 12 residues. Trimming left V 4 bases short and J 2 bases short, with 8 bases between. CDR3: CSVAAGQETQYF. DNA of the CDR3: TGCAGCGTTGCGGCGGGGCAAGAGACCCAGTACTTC.

This chain joins TRBV12-3 or TRBV12-4 and TRBJ2-1, with 7 bases lining up with TRBD2. The CDR3 length is 13 residues. The V and J ends lost 2 bases and 6 bases, in that order; junction bases with no gene match: 1. The CDR3: CASSLPGGNEQFF. Here the CDR3 DNA reads TGTGCCAGCAGTTTACCGGGGGGCAATGAGCAGTTCTTC.

The chain is built from TRBV5-1 and TRBJ2-1, with 10 nucleotides matching TRBD2. The germline V gene has CDR1 SGHRS and CDR2 YFSETQ. The CDR3 runs to 15 residues. The V and J ends lost 5 bases and 6 bases, in that order; junction bases with no gene match: 8. The CDR3 nucleotides are TGCGCCAGCAGTTCTCTAGCGGGAGTTAGCAATGAGCAGTTCTTC. This translates into CASSSLAGVSNEQFF.

The CDR3, as DNA: TGTGCCAGCAGCCCCGGGACAGGGAACACTGAAGCTTTCTTT. It is translated as CASSPGTGNTEAFF. This chain connects TRBV6-5 to TRBJ1-1; the match to TRBD1 covers 8 bases. The CDR3 spans 14 residues. V was clipped by 6 bases and J by 1 base; unmatched bases: 4. The germline gives CDR1 MNHEY, CDR2 SVGAGI.

The rearrangement joins TRBV29-1 to TRBJ2-2; 7 bases agree with TRBD1. The CDR3 is made up of 15 amino acids. Germline CDR1 reads SQVTM; CDR2 reads ANQGSEA. The J segment lost 1 base and the V segment lost 4 bases, leaving 6 bases of the junction unmatched. CDR3 coding DNA: TGCAGCGTTGGCAGGGGACAGAAGAACACCGGGGAGCTGTTTTTT. Encoded protein: CSVGRGQKNTGELFF.

J is TRBJ1-2 and V is TRBV14; no clear D gene. CDR1 is SGHDN and CDR2 is FVKESK in the germline V gene. The CDR3 covers 15 residues. The V gene lost 1 base and the J gene lost 2 bases, with 11 bases spanning the gap. CDR3 coding DNA: TGTGCCAGCAGCCAAGGGGTCCTGAGGAACTATGGCTACACCTTC. This translates into CASSQGVLRNYGYTF.

In this sample, this clone turned up a few times. This sequence joins TRBV18 and TRBJ2-7; 8 bases fit TRBD2. The V gene's germline CDR1 is KGHSH and CDR2 LQKENI. V was pared by 6 bases and J by 4 bases, with 11 bases of the junction left unmatched. The CDR3 is 15 amino acids. CDR3 residues: CASSDPTSVLYEQYF. CDR3 coding DNA: TGTGCCAGCTCCGACCCGACTAGCGTCCTATACGAGCAGTACTTC. Full variable domain (missing parts from reference TRBV18 and TRBJ2-7): NAGVMQNPRHLVRRRGQEARLRCSPMKGHSHVYWYRQLPEEGLKFMVYLQKENIIDESGMPKERFSAEFPKEGPSILRIQQVVRGDSAAYFCASSDPTSVLYEQYFGPGTRLTVT.

The V call is TRBV6-6, the J call TRBJ1-5; 9 bases fit TRBD1. This CDR3 is built from 14 residues. V was clipped by 7 bases and J by 4 bases; unmatched bases: 5. Germline lookup yields CDR1 MNHNY and CDR2 SVGAGI (reference sequence). CDR3 bases: TGTGCCAGCACTCCCGGGACAGGGAATCAGCCCCAGCATTTT. It is translated as CASTPGTGNQPQHF.

The V call is TRBV9, the J call TRBJ2-3, with D perhaps matching TRBD2 (6 bases). This CDR3 region has 15 residues. The V gene lost 0 bases and the J gene lost 4 bases, with 12 bases spanning the gap. CDR1 is SGDLS, CDR2 YYNGEE, per germline. This chain's CDR3 is CASSVGLEGPDTQYF. As DNA, the CDR3 is TGTGCCAGCAGCGTAGGGTTGGAGGGGCCAGATACGCAGTATTTT.

This clone was recorded once. The chain combines TRBV6-2 or TRBV6-3 with TRBJ2-6; D is possibly TRBD2 (6 bases). V lost 2 bases and J 1 base, leaving 21 bases between the germline ends. Germline loops: CDR1 MNHEY, CDR2 SVGEGT. There are 20 residues in the CDR3. CDR3 sequence (DNA): TGTGCCAGCAGTTACCCTACCGGGACTGTCGGGGCGTCTGGGGCCAACGTCCTGACTTTC. Translating it yields CASSYPTGTVGASGANVLTF.

The chain carries TRBV5-5 and TRBJ2-3; D is unresolved. CDR1 and CDR2 (germline): SGHKS, YYEKEE (reference sequence). This CDR3 comprises 16 residues. Trimming removed 0 bases from V and 4 bases from J, with 15 bases in between. The CDR3 sequence: CASSLAGAPSPDTQYF. The CDR3 region has the DNA TGTGCCAGCAGCTTGGCCGGTGCCCCGTCCCCAGATACGCAGTATTTT.

The V and J genes are TRBV2 and TRBJ2-1; 7 positions agree with TRBD2. Unmatched junction bases numbered 8, after V lost 8 bases and J lost 7 bases. There are 13 residues in the CDR3. The V gene's germline CDR1 is SNHLY and CDR2 FYNNEI. The CDR3 coding sequence is TGTGCCAGCTTAACTAGCGCCGGGAATGAGCAGTTCTTC. This sequence encodes CASLTSAGNEQFF.

This sequence joins TRBV5-1 and TRBJ2-1, with D tentatively TRBD2 (6 bases). The germline V and J ends were trimmed by 6 bases and 11 bases, with 27 bases remaining between them. The CDR3 loop spans 16 amino acids. Germline CDR1 SGHRS, CDR2 YFSETQ. Here the CDR3 reads CASTPGGSALMRKQFF. CDR3 bases: TGCGCCAGCACGCCCGGGGGTTCCGCCCTAATGAGAAAGCAGTTCTTC.

The chain has TRBV30 and TRBJ2-7, with a tentative D call TRBD1 (6 bases). V lost 2 bases, J lost 0 bases, and 14 bases lay in between. The CDR3 totals 15 residues. Per the germline V gene, CDR1 is GTSNPN and CDR2 is SVGIG (reference sequence). Here the CDR3 reads CAWSPRTVSSYEQYF. The CDR3 DNA is TGTGCCTGGAGTCCACGGACAGTGAGCTCCTACGAGCAGTACTTC.

The chain has TRBV7-6 and TRBJ2-1, with a possible D match to TRBD1 (6 bases). This CDR3 has 16 residues. V lost 5 bases to trimming and J lost 0 bases, with 14 bases between them. The germline CDR1 and CDR2 sequences are SGHVS and FNYEAQ. The chain's CDR3 is CASSPRTDPSYNEQFF. DNA for the CDR3: TGTGCCAGCAGCCCCCGGACAGACCCCTCCTACAATGAGCAGTTCTTC. The complete variable domain, with remaining parts taken from reference TRBV7-6 and TRBJ2-1, reads GAGVSQSPRYKVTKRGQDVALRCDPISGHVSLYWYRQALGQGPEFLTYFNYEAQQDKSGLPNDRFSAERPEGSISTLTIQRTEQRDSAMYRCASSPRTDPSYNEQFFGPGTRLTVL.

This chain joins TRBV29-1 and TRBJ2-7; 12 bases line up with TRBD2. CDR3 length: 15 amino acids. The germline V gene encodes CDR1 SQVTM and CDR2 ANQGSEA. J gave up 5 bases and V 4 bases, and 9 bases lay outside the gene matches. The chain's CDR3 is CSVAVLAGGPHEQYF. CDR3 nucleotide sequence: TGCAGCGTTGCCGTACTAGCGGGAGGCCCCCACGAGCAGTACTTC.

J is TRBJ2-1 and V is TRBV7-9; the match to TRBD2 covers 11 bases. The CDR3 length is 15 residues. Unmatched junction bases numbered 3, after V lost 1 base and J lost 7 bases. Germline CDR1 SEHNR, CDR2 FQNEAQ (reference sequence). The CDR3 spells CASSLGTSGRNEQFF. The CDR3 coding sequence is TGTGCCAGCAGCTTAGGAACTAGCGGGAGAAATGAGCAGTTCTTC.

This chain links TRBV7-9 with TRBJ2-7, with D possibly matching TRBD1 (5 bases). The V end was cut by 0 bases, the J end by 2 bases, with 8 bases between. This CDR3 has 14 residues. Germline CDR1 SEHNR, CDR2 FQNEAQ (reference sequence). The DNA of the CDR3 is TGTGCCAGCAGCTTAGCTGGGGCCCCCTACGAGCAGTACTTC. This translates into CASSLAGAPYEQYF.

The rearrangement uses TRBV5-6 and TRBJ1-1; D call uncertain. The CDR3 runs to 14 residues. The V end was cut by 2 bases, the J end by 4 bases, with 12 bases between. Germline V gene sequence: CDR1 SGHDT, CDR2 YYEEEE. This CDR3 reads CASSLQPGSTEAFF. For the CDR3, the DNA is TGTGCCAGCAGCTTACAACCTGGGAGCACTGAAGCTTTCTTT.

The rearrangement links TRBV18 to TRBJ1-2, with 7 bases identical to TRBD1. Unmatched junction bases numbered 4, after V lost 6 bases and J lost 0 bases. This CDR3 is 14 amino acids long. CDR1 is KGHSH and CDR2 is LQKENI in the germline V gene. CDR3 protein: CASSPGQANYGYTF. Here the CDR3 DNA reads TGTGCCAGCTCCCCTGGACAGGCTAACTATGGCTACACCTTC. Drawing the rest from reference TRBV18 and TRBJ1-2, the complete variable domain is NAGVMQNPRHLVRRRGQEARLRCSPMKGHSHVYWYRQLPEEGLKFMVYLQKENIIDESGMPKERFSAEFPKEGPSILRIQQVVRGDSAAYFCASSPGQANYGYTFGSGTRLTVV.

The chain carries TRBV24-1 and TRBJ1-5, with TRBD1 matching over 8 bases. Germline CDR1 is KGHDR and CDR2 is SFDVKD. With 2 bases clipped from V and 7 bases from J, the junction kept 9 bases outside the gene matches. This CDR3 contains 16 residues. In DNA form, the CDR3 reads TGTGCCACCAGTGATTCCTCCCCAGGGGGCAGCCAGCCCCAGCATTTT. Encoded protein: CATSDSSPGGSQPQHF.

With regard to this clone: Other DNA sequences of this sample code for an identical CDR3. This rearrangement joins TRBV28 to TRBJ1-4; the D gene is possibly TRBD1 (5 bases). This CDR3 has 12 residues. Per the germline V gene, CDR1 is MDHEN and CDR2 is SYDVKM. Trimming pared 6 bases from V and 5 bases from J, leaving 7 bases between. In DNA, the CDR3 is TGTGCCAGCAGCCAGGGAAATGAAAAACTGTTTTTT. Residues: CASSQGNEKLFF.

This chain uses TRBV28 with TRBJ2-7; 8 bases map to TRBD2. V lost 5 bases, J lost 4 bases, and 10 bases stayed unmatched. The CDR3 length is 15 residues. Germline CDR1 reads MDHEN; CDR2 reads SYDVKM. The CDR3 spells CASSPPTSEGYEQYF. The CDR3 DNA reads TGTGCCAGCAGTCCCCCGACTAGCGAGGGGTACGAGCAGTACTTC.

The chain carries TRBV12-5 and TRBJ2-1; TRBD2 aligns across 11 bases. The CDR3 extends over 13 amino acids. From germline, CDR1 is LGHNT and CDR2 FRNRAP. J lost 10 bases, V lost 5 bases, and 4 bases had no gene match. CDR3 protein: CASGISGRDEQFF. The CDR3 DNA is TGTGCTAGTGGTATTAGCGGGAGGGACGAGCAGTTCTTC.

CDR3 sequence reads: CASNGGKMLQFF. The CDR3 DNA reads as TGTGCCAGCAATGGGGGGAAGATGCTGCAGTTCTTC. This chain links TRBV25-1 with TRBJ2-1, with D perhaps matching TRBD2 (6 bases). With 7 bases removed from V and 12 bases from J, the gap between germline ends came to 16 bases. This CDR3 is 12 amino acids long. The V gene's germline CDR1 is MGHDK and CDR2 SYGVNS.

The chain carries TRBV24-1 and TRBJ2-3; 9 positions agree with TRBD1. The germline gives CDR1 KGHDR, CDR2 SFDVKD. The ends lost 0 bases at V and 5 bases at J; junction bases unmatched: 5. The CDR3 has 16 residues. CDR3: CATSDLPRQGVDTQYF. The CDR3 coding sequence is TGTGCCACCAGTGATTTGCCCCGACAGGGGGTAGATACGCAGTATTTT.